Listed below are T cell receptor beta chains from one sample, sequenced in a study of cytomegalovirus exposure and HLA in healthy donors. Sequencing was performed with immunoSEQ multiplex PCR; in TCRdb, only in-frame clones are kept and a portion is missing. The sample has about 160,000 clones; 70% to 85% are singletons. The sample comprised PBMCs. The origin of the receptors is a man aged 35-49 years in good health and CMV-seronegative. The CDR3 runs from the conserved cysteine through the conserved F or W. Fields, in order: V gene, D gene, J gene, clone size, CDR3 DNA, CDR3 protein. The D gene is left open where the match is weak. Clone size appears in some rows only: once, few, many, or a class for an expanded clone.

>TRBV11-2|TRBD1|TRBJ1-2|.
TGTGCCAGCAGCCTGGACAGGCCATATGGCTACACCTTC
CASSLDRPYGYTF
>TRBV28|TRBD2|TRBJ2-2|.
TGTGCCAGCAGTGGGCTAAAAGGGACTAGCGGGAGGGCGAACACCGGGGAGCTGTTTTTT
CASSGLKGTSGRANTGELFF
>TRBV5-1|TRBD2|TRBJ2-1|once
TGCGCCAGCAGCTTAGGAACTAGCGGGAACAATGAGCAGTTCTTC
CASSLGTSGNNEQFF
>TRBV4-1|.|TRBJ1-1|.
TGCGCCAGCAGTCCCGGGGGGAACGTGAACACTGAAGCTTTCTTT
CASSPGGNVNTEAFF
>TRBV27|TRBD2|TRBJ2-3|.
TGTGCCAGCAGTTTAACTTCTAGCGGGAGAAATACGCAGTATTTT
CASSLTSSGRNTQYF
>TRBV7-2|TRBD2|TRBJ2-7|.
TGTGCCAGCAGCCCAGGACTAGCGGGAGGGGGCGAGCAGTACTTC
CASSPGLAGGGEQYF
>TRBV7-2|.|TRBJ2-3|.
TGTGCCAGCAGCTCAAACCGGGACTCTCCACGTGCGCAGTATTTT
CASSSNRDSPRAQYF
>TRBV19|TRBD1|TRBJ1-2|.
TGTGCCAGTAGCGGGAACAGGGGGGGCAACTATGGCTACACCTTC
CASSGNRGGNYGYTF
>TRBV11-2|TRBD2|TRBJ2-2|.
TGTGCCAGCAGCTTTAGAGCGGGAACCGGGGAGCTGTTTTTT
CASSFRAGTGELFF
>TRBV6-4|TRBD2|TRBJ2-1|.
TGTGCCAGCAGTGACCCTAGCGGGGCCTACAATGAGCAGTTCTTC
CASSDPSGAYNEQFF
>TRBV5-5|.|TRBJ2-1|.
TGTGCCAGCAGCTTACGGAGTAGCTCCTACAATGAGCAGTTCTTC
CASSLRSSSYNEQFF
>TRBV5-1|TRBD2|TRBJ2-3|.
TGCGCCAGCAGCCGGAAGGCTAGCGGGAGGAACCCAGATACGCAGTATTTT
CASSRKASGRNPDTQYF
>TRBV29-1|.|TRBJ1-1|.
TGCAGCGTTTTAGGGGCCGCCGGGGCTTTCTTT
CSVLGAAGAFF
>TRBV19|TRBD1|TRBJ1-1|once
TGTGCCAGTAGTTTAAACAGGGGGGGCACTGAAGCTTTCTTT
CASSLNRGGTEAFF
>TRBV6-4|TRBD2|TRBJ2-2|.
TGTGCCAGCAGTCAACTAGCGGGAGGAGGCACCGGGGAGCTGTTTTTT
CASSQLAGGGTGELFF
>TRBV5-6|.|TRBJ1-2|.
TGTGCCAGCAGCCCCCGTGGGGGCAAACTAACCTTCGACTATGGCTACACCTTC
CASSPRGGKLTFDYGYTF
>TRBV21-1|.|TRBJ2-3|.
TGTGCCAGCGCACAGGTTGGGCATCAGTCTAGCACAGATACGCAGTATTTT
CASAQVGHQSSTDTQYF
>TRBV10-3|TRBD1|TRBJ2-3|.
TGTGCCATCAGTAACAGGGGGCGGGAAGATACGCAGTATTTT
CAISNRGREDTQYF
>TRBV6-5|TRBD1|TRBJ1-6|.
TGTGCCAGCAACCGAGTAGGGGGCGCGGGTTCACCCCTCCACTTT
CASNRVGGAGSPLHF
>TRBV5-4|TRBD1|TRBJ2-7|.
TGTGCCAGCAGCTTCCGGGACAGGGACGAGCAGTACTTC
CASSFRDRDEQYF
>TRBV5-6|.|TRBJ1-1|.
TGTGCCAGCAGCCCGGGGGGGCTCTCTGAAGCTTTCTTT
CASSPGGLSEAFF
>TRBV6-1|.|TRBJ2-7|.
TGTGCCAGCAGTGAGACTATGATGTACGAGCAGTACTTC
CASSETMMYEQYF
>TRBV10-3|TRBD1|TRBJ2-7|.
TGTGCCATCAGAGCAGGGGGCGCGTCTGCCGAGCAGTACTTC
CAIRAGGASAEQYF